This T cell receptor beta chain was captured by sequencing in a study of CD4 T cells in relation to SARS-CoV-2 and coronaviruses (dated by TCRdb to about 2021). In terms of the full investigation: The ViraFEST assay cultured PBMCs with antigen for under 11 days, then sequenced TCR beta CDR3s to find antigen-specific clonal expansions. The negative reference condition was either a culture with an HIV-1 Nef peptide pool or a culture with no peptide. HLA restriction was mapped for shared crossreactive spike epitopes using patient-derived lymphoblastoid cell lines. The study assessed, at the TCR clonotype level, memory CD4+ T cell crossreactivity between SARS-CoV-2 and common cold coronavirus spike proteins. Samples from three pre-COVID donors and the naive versus memory experiments were sequenced with the Adaptive Biotechnologies TCR-sequencing kit; other data were Illumina-based. A different, Illumina-based TCR-beta assay was used to sequence expansion assays from other donors in the study. Study-level results and caveats: The study was limited by small numbers of patients and tested TCRs. Crossreactive clones showed significantly weaker SARS-CoV-2-driven expansion than monoreactive clones, consistent with antigenic imprinting. No donor contributed both pre-pandemic and post-infection samples, which limited tracing the source of pre-existing responses. About 65% of donors had memory CD4+ clonotypes that crossrecognized SARS-CoV-2 and at least one common cold coronavirus spike. Crossreactivity analysis centred on spike protein, so crossreactivity against other viral proteins was not assessed.

The receptor library was made with the immunoSEQ multiplex PCR assay. In the authors' own workflow: Preprocessing removed nonproductive sequences and CDR3s not starting with C, not ending with F or W, or shorter than 7 amino acids. The MANAFEST web app identified antigen-specific clonotypes based on expansion compared with the reference and other culture wells. A clone was considered positive if significant expansion relative to the reference culture was observed in 2 of 3 replicate wells at an FDR below 0.05. Positive clones also required significant expansion versus all other tandem wells and an odds ratio above 5. CDR3 homology was quantified as pairwise Levenshtein distance, calculated with the stringdist R package after three terminal residues were trimmed from each end. TCRdb limited this immuneACCESS table to in-frame rearrangements with V and J called. A share of clones is missing; checked studies link under half to unresolved V genes, and the rest is unexplained. The V and J calls and clone size come from that table; D and trimming were worked out from the DNA. The sample table contains 10,000 to 11,000 clones; only one count was recorded for 80% to 85% of them. 15% to 20% of the sample comes from the top ten.

CD4+ T cells from unexposed donors were collected before the COVID-19 pandemic (2011-2018). After around ten days of culture, CD4+ T cells were isolated with the EasySep CD4+ T cell isolation kit. As cell number allowed, CD4+ T cells from unexposed donors were tested for reactivity to SARS-CoV-2 S and N and to four common cold coronavirus spike pools. PBMCs were cultured at approximately 2 million per well in IMDM supplemented with 5% human AB serum and approximately 9.8 IU/ml IL-2. Half of the culture medium was replaced with fresh IL-2-containing medium on days 3 and 7. In general, triplicate replicate wells were used for every peptide culture condition. Leukapheresis product for the unexposed donors was bought commercially. PBMCs were isolated from leukapheresis product or whole blood by Ficoll-Paque PLUS gradient centrifugation. The PBMCs went either fresh into the expansion assay or into cryopreservation at -140 degrees C. The QIAamp Micro DNA Kit was used to extract genomic DNA from the CD4+ T cells.

A word on this clone: The target of this receptor is not known. Base qualities are missing; no much larger clone stands one base away.

V is trimmed back by 1 base and J by 0 bases, and the junction contains 3 bases that no gene match accounts for. The germline V gene yields MGHRA for CDR1 and YSYEKL for CDR2. The CDR3 covers 16 residues, taking in both the cysteine and the phenylalanine. Just CDR3 DNA is preserved here, 48 bases in frame from base 1. The sequenced material came from CD4+ T cells from PBMCs, cultured in vitro. The V and J segments used are TRBV4-1 and TRBJ2-3; 8 bases in the middle match TRBD2. This clonotype was sampled from a human donor in good health. The DNA reads TGCGCCAGCAGCCAAGCACCTAGCGGGAGCACAGATACGCAGTATTTT. It codes for CASSQAPSGSTDTQYF.